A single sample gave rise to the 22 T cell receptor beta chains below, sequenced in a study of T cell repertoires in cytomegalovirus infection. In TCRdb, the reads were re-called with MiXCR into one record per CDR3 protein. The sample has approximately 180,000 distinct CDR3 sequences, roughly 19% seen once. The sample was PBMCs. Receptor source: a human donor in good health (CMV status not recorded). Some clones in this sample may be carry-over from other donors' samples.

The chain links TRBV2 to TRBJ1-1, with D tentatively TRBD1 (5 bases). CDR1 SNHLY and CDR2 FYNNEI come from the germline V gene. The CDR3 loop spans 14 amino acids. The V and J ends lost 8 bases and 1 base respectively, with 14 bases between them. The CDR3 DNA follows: TGTGCCAGCGGGGGGAGTAGACAGAACACTGAAGCTTTCTTT. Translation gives CASGGSRQNTEAFF.

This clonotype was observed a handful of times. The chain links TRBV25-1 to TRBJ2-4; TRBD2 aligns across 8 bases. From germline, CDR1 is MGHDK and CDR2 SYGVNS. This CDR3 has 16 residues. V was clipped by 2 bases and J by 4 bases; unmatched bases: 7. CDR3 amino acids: CASSETGGPVKNIQYF. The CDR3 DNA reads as TGTGCCAGCAGTGAAACGGGGGGGCCTGTTAAAAACATTCAGTACTTC.

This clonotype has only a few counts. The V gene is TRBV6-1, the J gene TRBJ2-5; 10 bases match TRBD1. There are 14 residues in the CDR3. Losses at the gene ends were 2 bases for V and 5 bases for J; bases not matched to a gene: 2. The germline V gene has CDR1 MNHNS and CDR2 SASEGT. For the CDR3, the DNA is TGTGCCAGCAGTGAATGGGACAGGGGCGAGACCCAGTACTTC. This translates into CASSEWDRGETQYF.

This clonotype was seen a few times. CDR3 region: CASTPGTSPSTQYF. The CDR3 bases are TGTGCCAGCACCCCCGGGACTAGCCCTTCTACGCAGTATTTT. The chain joins TRBV6-5 to TRBJ2-3, with 9 bases that match TRBD2. Trimming cost V 7 bases and J 8 bases; bases outside gene matches: 10. Germline assignment: CDR1 MNHEY and CDR2 SVGAGI. This CDR3 is 14 amino acids long.

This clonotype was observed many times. The CDR3 DNA follows: TGTGCCAGCAGTCTGACTCCCGGGACCCCCCAAGAGACCCAGTACTTC. It codes for CASSLTPGTPQETQYF. The chain has TRBV12-3 or TRBV12-4 and TRBJ2-5; D may correspond to TRBD1 or TRBD2 (5 bases each). The V end lost 5 bases, the J end lost 1 base, and 17 bases lay between the germline ends. The length of the CDR3 is 16 residues.

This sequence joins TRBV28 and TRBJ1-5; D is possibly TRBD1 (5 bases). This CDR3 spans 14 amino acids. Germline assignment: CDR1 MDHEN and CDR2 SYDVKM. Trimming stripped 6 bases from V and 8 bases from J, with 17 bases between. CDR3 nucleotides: TGTGCCAGCAGCTCATTTCTCAGGGAGAAGCCCCAGCATTTT. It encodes CASSSFLREKPQHF.

The CDR3 spells CASSKDSLLGNTIYF. CDR3 DNA sequence: TGTGCCAGCAGCAAAGACAGTCTACTCGGAAACACCATATATTTT. The chain carries TRBV7-2 and TRBJ1-3; D might be TRBD1 (5 bases). This CDR3 spans 15 amino acids. Trimming pared 5 bases from V and 4 bases from J, leaving 15 bases between. Germline values: CDR1 SGHTA, CDR2 FQGNSA.

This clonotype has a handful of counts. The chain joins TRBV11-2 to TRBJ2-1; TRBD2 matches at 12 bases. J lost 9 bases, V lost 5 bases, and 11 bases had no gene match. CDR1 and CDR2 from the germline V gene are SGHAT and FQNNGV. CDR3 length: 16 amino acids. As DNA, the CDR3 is TGTGCCAGCAGCGTCAGGCCCCTAGCGGGGGGGGCTGAGCAGTTCTTC. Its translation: CASSVRPLAGGAEQFF.

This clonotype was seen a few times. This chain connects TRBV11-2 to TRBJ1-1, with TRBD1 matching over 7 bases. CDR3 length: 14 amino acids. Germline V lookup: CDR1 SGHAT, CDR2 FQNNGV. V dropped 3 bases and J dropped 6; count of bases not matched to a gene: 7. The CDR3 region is CASSLHRGKAEAFF. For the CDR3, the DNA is TGTGCCAGCAGCTTGCACAGGGGAAAGGCTGAAGCTTTCTTT.

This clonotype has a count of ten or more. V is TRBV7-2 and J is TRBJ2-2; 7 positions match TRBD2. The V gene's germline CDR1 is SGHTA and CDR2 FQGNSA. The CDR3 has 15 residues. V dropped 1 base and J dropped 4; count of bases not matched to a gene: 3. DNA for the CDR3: TGTGCCAGCAGCTTAGAGGGAGGGCGCACCGGGGAGCTGTTTTTT. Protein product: CASSLEGGRTGELFF.

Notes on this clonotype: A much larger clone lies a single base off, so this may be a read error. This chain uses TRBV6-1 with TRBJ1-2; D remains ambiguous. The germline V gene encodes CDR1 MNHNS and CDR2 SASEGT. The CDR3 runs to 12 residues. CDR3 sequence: CASREDGPGYTF. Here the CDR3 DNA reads TGTGCCAGCCGTGAAGATGGCCCTGGCTACACCTTC.

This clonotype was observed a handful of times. CDR3: CASSLVTTGRVDTDTQYF. Here the CDR3 DNA reads TGTGCCAGCAGCTTAGTGACTACGGGACGTGTAGACACAGATACGCAGTATTTT. The chain couples TRBV7-8 to TRBJ2-3; D could derive from TRBD1 or TRBD2 (5 bases each). Germline lookup yields CDR1 SGHVS and CDR2 FQNEAQ. The CDR3 has 18 residues. Trimming took off 1 base at V and 2 bases at J, with 19 bases between the two ends.

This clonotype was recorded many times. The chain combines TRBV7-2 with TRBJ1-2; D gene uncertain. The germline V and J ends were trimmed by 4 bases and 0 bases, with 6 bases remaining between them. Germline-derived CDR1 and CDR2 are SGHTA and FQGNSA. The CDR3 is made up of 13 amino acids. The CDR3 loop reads CASSWESNYGYTF. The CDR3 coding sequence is TGTGCCAGCAGCTGGGAGTCTAACTATGGCTACACCTTC.

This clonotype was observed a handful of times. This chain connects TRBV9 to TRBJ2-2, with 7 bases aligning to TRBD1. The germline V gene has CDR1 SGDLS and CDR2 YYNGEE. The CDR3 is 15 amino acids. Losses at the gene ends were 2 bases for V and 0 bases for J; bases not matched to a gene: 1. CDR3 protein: CASSVGTANTGELFF. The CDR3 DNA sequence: TGTGCCAGCAGCGTCGGGACAGCGAACACCGGGGAGCTGTTTTTT.

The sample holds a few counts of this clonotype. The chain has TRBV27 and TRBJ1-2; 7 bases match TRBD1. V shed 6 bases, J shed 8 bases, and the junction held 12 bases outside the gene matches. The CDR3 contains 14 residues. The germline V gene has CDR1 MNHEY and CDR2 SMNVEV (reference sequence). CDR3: CASRRQGQVRGYTF. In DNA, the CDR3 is TGTGCCAGCAGACGTCAAGGACAGGTCCGGGGCTACACCTTC.

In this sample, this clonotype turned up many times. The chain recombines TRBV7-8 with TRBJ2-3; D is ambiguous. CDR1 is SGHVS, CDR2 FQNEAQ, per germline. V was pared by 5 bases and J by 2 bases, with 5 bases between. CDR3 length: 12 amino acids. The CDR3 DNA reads TGTGCCAGCAGCCCTTTCACAGATACGCAGTATTTT. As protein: CASSPFTDTQYF.

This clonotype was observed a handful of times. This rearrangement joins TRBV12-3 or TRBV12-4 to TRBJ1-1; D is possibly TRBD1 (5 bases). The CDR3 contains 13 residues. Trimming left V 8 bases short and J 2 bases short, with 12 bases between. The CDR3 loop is CASSQGFNTEAFF. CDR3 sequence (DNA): TGTGCCAGCTCCCAGGGATTTAACACTGAAGCTTTCTTT.

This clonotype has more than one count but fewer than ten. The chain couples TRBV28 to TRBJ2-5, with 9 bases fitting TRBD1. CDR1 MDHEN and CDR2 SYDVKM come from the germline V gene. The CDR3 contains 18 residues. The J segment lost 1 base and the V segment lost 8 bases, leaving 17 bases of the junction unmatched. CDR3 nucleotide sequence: TGTGCCAGCTCCAACCAGGCGACTGCGGGACAGGGCCAAGAGACCCAGTACTTC. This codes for CASSNQATAGQGQETQYF.

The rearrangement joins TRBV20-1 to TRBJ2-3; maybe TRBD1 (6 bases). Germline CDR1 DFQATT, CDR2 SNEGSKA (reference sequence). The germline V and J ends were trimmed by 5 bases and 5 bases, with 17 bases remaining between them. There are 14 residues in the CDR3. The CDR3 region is CSAGQFFRGDTQYF. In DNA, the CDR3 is TGCAGTGCTGGACAGTTTTTTAGAGGAGATACGCAGTATTTT.

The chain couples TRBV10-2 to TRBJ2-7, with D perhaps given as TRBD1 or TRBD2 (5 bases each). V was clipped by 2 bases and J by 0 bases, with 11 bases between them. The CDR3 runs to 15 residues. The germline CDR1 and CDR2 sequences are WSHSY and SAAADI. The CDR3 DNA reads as TGCGCCAGCAGTGAGACGGGACGCGGCTCCTACGAGCAGTACTTC. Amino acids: CASSETGRGSYEQYF.

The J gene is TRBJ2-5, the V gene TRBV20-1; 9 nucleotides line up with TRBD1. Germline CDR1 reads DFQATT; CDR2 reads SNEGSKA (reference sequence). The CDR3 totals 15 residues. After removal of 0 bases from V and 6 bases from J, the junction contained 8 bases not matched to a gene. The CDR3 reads CSARDDRGFWKTQYF. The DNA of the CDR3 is TGCAGTGCTAGAGATGACAGGGGGTTTTGGAAGACCCAGTACTTC.

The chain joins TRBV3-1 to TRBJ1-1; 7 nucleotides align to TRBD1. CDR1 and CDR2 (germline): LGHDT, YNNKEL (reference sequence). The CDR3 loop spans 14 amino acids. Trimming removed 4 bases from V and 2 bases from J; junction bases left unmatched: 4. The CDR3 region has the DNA TGTGCCAGCAGCCGGGGACAGATCAACACTGAAGCTTTCTTT. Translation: CASSRGQINTEAFF.